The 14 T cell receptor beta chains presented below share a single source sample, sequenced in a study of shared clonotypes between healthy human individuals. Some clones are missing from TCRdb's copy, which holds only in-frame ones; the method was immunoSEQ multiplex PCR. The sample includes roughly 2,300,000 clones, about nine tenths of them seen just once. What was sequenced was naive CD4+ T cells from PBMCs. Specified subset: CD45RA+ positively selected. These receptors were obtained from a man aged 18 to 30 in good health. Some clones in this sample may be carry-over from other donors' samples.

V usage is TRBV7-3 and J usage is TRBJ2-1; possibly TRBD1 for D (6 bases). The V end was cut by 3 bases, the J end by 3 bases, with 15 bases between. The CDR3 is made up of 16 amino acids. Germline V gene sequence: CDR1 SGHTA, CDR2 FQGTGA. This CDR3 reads CASSFHTGFSYNEQFF. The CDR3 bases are TGTGCCAGCAGCTTTCACACAGGGTTTAGCTACAATGAGCAGTTCTTC.

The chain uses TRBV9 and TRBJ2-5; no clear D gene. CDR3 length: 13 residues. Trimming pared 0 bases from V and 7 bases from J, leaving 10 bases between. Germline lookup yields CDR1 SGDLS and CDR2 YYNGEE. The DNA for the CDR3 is TGTGCCAGCAGCGTAGCTAGGTTGGGGACCCAGTACTTC. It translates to CASSVARLGTQYF.

This CDR3 reads CASSQRWGREQYF. CDR3 DNA: TGTGCCAGCAGCCAACGGTGGGGAAGGGAGCAGTACTTC. The V gene is TRBV14, the J gene TRBJ2-7; no definite D call. Germline loops: CDR1 SGHDN, CDR2 FVKESK. This CDR3 has 13 amino acids. Trimming took off 2 bases at V and 7 bases at J, with 12 bases between the two ends.

The CDR3 DNA sequence: TGTGCCTGGAGGGCTAGGGACAGACAGTCCTACGAGCAGTACTTC. It codes for CAWRARDRQSYEQYF. The gene calls are TRBV30 and TRBJ2-5; 7 bases are a match to TRBD1. The DNA end lines up better with TRBJ2-7; the J call may be wrong. The CDR3 is 15 residues long. Germline loops: CDR1 GTSNPN, CDR2 SVGIG (reference sequence).

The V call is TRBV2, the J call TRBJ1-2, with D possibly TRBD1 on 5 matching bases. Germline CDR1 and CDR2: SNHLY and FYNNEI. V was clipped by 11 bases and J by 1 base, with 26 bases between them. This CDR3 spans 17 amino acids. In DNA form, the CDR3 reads TGTGCCCTTAACGACCGGGGCGTCGGCCAACTTAACTATGGCTACACCTTC. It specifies CALNDRGVGQLNYGYTF.

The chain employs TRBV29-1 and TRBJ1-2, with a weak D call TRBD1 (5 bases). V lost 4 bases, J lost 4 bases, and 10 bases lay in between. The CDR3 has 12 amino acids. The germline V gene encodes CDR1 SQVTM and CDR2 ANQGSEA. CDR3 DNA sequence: TGCAGCGTTGGGGGCGAACTCTATGGCTACACCTTC. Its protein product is CSVGGELYGYTF.

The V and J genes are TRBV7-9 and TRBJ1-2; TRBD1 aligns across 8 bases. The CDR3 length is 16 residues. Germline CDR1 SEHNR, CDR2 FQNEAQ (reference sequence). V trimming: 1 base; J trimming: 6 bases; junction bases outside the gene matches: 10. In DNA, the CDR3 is TGTGCCAGCAGCTTAGTGGTTTGGGGGACAGGAGATGGCTACACCTTC. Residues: CASSLVVWGTGDGYTF.

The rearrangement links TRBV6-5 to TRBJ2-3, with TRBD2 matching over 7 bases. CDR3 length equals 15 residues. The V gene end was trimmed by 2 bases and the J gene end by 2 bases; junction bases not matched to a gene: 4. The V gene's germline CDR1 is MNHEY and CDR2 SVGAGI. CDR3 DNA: TGTGCCAGCAGTTACAGGGCGGGGGTCACAGATACGCAGTATTTT. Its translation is CASSYRAGVTDTQYF.

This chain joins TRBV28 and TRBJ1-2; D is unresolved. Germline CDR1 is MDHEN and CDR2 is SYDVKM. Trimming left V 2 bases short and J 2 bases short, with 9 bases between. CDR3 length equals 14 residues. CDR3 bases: TGTGCCAGCAGTTTACCAGGATTCAACTATGGCTACACCTTC. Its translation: CASSLPGFNYGYTF.

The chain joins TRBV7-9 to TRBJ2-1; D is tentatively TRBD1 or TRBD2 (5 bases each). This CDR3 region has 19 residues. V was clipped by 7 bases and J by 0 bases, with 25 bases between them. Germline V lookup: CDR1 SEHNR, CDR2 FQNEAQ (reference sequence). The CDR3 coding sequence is TGTGCCAGCAACGATCGTCCGGGACGCAAAAGAGACTCCTACAATGAGCAGTTCTTC. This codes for CASNDRPGRKRDSYNEQFF. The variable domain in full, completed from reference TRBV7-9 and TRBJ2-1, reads DTGVSQNPRHKITKRGQNVTFRCDPISEHNRLYWYRQTLGQGPEFLTYFQNEAQLEKSRLLSDRFSAERPKGSFSTLEIQRTEQGDSAMYLCASNDRPGRKRDSYNEQFFGPGTRLTVL.

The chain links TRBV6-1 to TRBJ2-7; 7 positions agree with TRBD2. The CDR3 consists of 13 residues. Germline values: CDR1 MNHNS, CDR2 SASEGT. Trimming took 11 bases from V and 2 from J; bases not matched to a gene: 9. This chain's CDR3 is CAGGRGSAYEQYF. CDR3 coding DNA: TGTGCCGGGGGGAGGGGTAGCGCCTACGAGCAGTACTTC.

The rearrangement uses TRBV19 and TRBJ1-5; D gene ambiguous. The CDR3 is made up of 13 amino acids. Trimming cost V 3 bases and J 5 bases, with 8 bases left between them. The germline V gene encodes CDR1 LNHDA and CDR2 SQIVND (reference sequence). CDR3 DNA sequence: TGTGCCAGTAGTATCAACCCCGATCAGCCCCAGCATTTT. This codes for CASSINPDQPQHF.

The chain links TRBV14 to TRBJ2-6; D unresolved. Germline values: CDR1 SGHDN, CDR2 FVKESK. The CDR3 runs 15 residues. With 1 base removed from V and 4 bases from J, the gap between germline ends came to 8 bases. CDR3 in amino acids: CASSQVLPGANVLTF. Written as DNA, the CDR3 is TGTGCCAGCAGCCAAGTCTTGCCCGGGGCCAACGTCCTGACTTTC.

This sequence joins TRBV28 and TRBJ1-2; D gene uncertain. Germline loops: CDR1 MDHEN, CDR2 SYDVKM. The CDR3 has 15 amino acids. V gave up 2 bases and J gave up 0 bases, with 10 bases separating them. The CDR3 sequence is CASSLVTVTNYGYTF. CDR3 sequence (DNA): TGTGCCAGCAGTTTAGTGACGGTCACTAACTATGGCTACACCTTC.